These 23 T cell receptor beta chains originate from one sample sequenced in a study of cytomegalovirus exposure and HLA in healthy donors. With 60 Vbeta and 13 Jbeta primers, the PCR was carried out. TCRdb's copy holds only in-frame clones and misses some; the assay was immunoSEQ multiplex PCR. The table records about 160,000 clones, 68% of them present only once. The sample taken for sequencing was PBMCs. These receptors all come from a young woman in good health and CMV-seropositive.

CDR3 DNA: TGTGCCAGCAGGTACACGGACTCTCAAGAGACCCAGTACTTC. This codes for CASRYTDSQETQYF. V is TRBV2 and J is TRBJ2-5; perhaps TRBD2 as D (5 bases). Germline assignment: CDR1 SNHLY and CDR2 FYNNEI. V lost 6 bases and J lost 2, with 13 bases in between. The CDR3 loop spans 14 amino acids.

The chain combines TRBV5-1 with TRBJ2-3; perhaps TRBD1 as D (5 bases). Trimming left V 2 bases short and J 3 bases short, with 19 bases between. Germline V gene data show CDR1 as SGHRS and CDR2 as YFSETQ. This CDR3 is 17 amino acids long. Written as DNA, the CDR3 is TGCGCCAGCAGCTTTTTCCCAAGACAGACTCAAACAGATACGCAGTATTTT. It translates to CASSFFPRQTQTDTQYF.

This clone occurred a few times. The gene calls are TRBV5-6 and TRBJ2-5, with no clear D. The CDR3 runs 14 residues. V was pared by 0 bases and J by 5 bases, with 11 bases between. Germline V gives CDR1 SGHDT, CDR2 YYEEEE. The CDR3 DNA is TGTGCCAGCAGCTTGGCGTTTCTAGATGAGACCCAGTACTTC. Protein product: CASSLAFLDETQYF. Drawing the rest from reference TRBV5-6 and TRBJ2-5, the complete variable domain is DAGVTQSPTHLIKTRGQQVTLRCSPKSGHDTVSWYQQALGQGPQFIFQYYEEEERQRGNFPDRFSGHQFPNYSSELNVNALLLGDSALYLCASSLAFLDETQYFGPGTRLLVL.

A remark on this clone: The DNA is omitted, as the CDR3 cannot be located on it reliably, and the CDR3 follows TCRdb's listing. The chain employs TRBV12-2 and TRBJ2-1; the D call of TRBD2 is as the table states it, not checked on the DNA. TRBV12-2 is a known pseudogene. The CDR3 spans 16 amino acids, including both terminal residues. Here the CDR3 reads CASRLVASGSRNEQFF.

This clone was observed once. The sample carries other DNA sequences with the same CDR3. The genes are TRBV6-5 and TRBJ1-1; possibly TRBD1 for D (5 bases). This CDR3 comprises 13 residues. Germline V lookup: CDR1 MNHEY, CDR2 SVGAGI. The V and J ends lost 5 bases and 1 base respectively, with 8 bases between them. CDR3: CASSRGGNTEAFF. Here the CDR3 DNA reads TGTGCCAGCAGTCGGGGGGGGAACACTGAAGCTTTCTTT.

To note about this clone: A junction end diverges from the germline sequence, so it may reflect a read error. The V gene is TRBV7-7, the J gene TRBJ2-5; D perhaps matches TRBD1 (6 bases). The germline V gene encodes CDR1 SSHAT and CDR2 FNYEAQ (reference sequence). The CDR3 is made up of 14 amino acids. Written as DNA, the CDR3 is TGTGCTAGCAGCTTACAGGGCGTCCCAGAGACCCAGTACTTC. Encoded protein: CASSLQGVPETQYF.

This chain uses TRBV13 with TRBJ2-3, with D hard to call. The CDR3 extends over 17 amino acids. CDR1 is PRHDT and CDR2 is FYEKMQ in the germline V gene (reference sequence). V dropped 5 bases and J dropped 4 bases, with 22 bases sitting between them. This CDR3 reads CASSPNFRGARSDTQYF. The CDR3 DNA follows: TGTGCCAGCAGCCCAAACTTCCGCGGCGCTAGGTCAGATACGCAGTATTTT.

In this sample, this clone turned up a few times. V is TRBV5-6 and J is TRBJ2-3, with D perhaps TRBD2 (5 bases). The CDR3 has 18 amino acids. Germline V gene data show CDR1 as SGHDT and CDR2 as YYEEEE. V shed 0 bases and J shed 3 bases, with 20 bases lying between them. The DNA for the CDR3 is TGTGCCAGCAGCTTGGAGATAGGCCAGCAGAGGGAAACAGATACGCAGTATTTT. It yields the protein CASSLEIGQQRETDTQYF.

This clone was seen more than once but under ten times. The chain couples TRBV4-2 to TRBJ1-2; a possible D gene is TRBD1 (5 bases). CDR3 length equals 15 residues. Germline V gene sequence: CDR1 LGHNA, CDR2 YNFKEQ. V was trimmed by 5 bases and J by 2 bases, leaving 15 bases between them. The CDR3 nucleotides are TGTGCCAGCAGCTCCCGACAGAGCAACAACTATGGCTACACCTTC. It translates to CASSSRQSNNYGYTF.

The chain recombines TRBV7-2 with TRBJ1-5, with D possibly being TRBD1 (5 bases). Trimming removed 5 bases from V and 4 bases from J, with 15 bases in between. The CDR3 has 15 residues. Germline CDR1 is SGHTA and CDR2 is FQGNSA. This chain's CDR3 is CASSVSRQINQPQHF. The DNA for the CDR3 is TGTGCCAGCAGCGTATCGCGACAGATTAATCAGCCCCAGCATTTT.

This clone appeared a few times. The chain recombines TRBV5-8 with TRBJ2-1, with D possibly being TRBD2 (5 bases). This CDR3 is 12 amino acids long. Trimming took 0 bases from V and 12 from J, leaving 10 bases between them. Germline V CDR1 and CDR2: SGHTS, YDEGEE. CDR3 loop: CASSLGGMGQFF. The CDR3, as DNA: TGTGCCAGCAGCTTGGGAGGGATGGGGCAGTTCTTC.

The gene calls are TRBV4-2 and TRBJ2-3; D may be TRBD1 (5 bases). The CDR3 contains 17 residues. In germline, CDR1 is LGHNA, CDR2 YNFKEQ. V lost 1 base, J lost 0 bases, and 14 bases lay in between. The CDR3 sequence: CASSQAFDRTSTDTQYF. The CDR3 DNA is TGTGCCAGCAGCCAAGCCTTCGACAGAACTAGCACAGATACGCAGTATTTT.

The CDR3 reads CASSQDGDTDTQYF. CDR3 DNA: TGCGCCAGCAGCCAAGACGGTGACACAGATACGCAGTATTTT. The gene calls are TRBV4-3 and TRBJ2-3; no clear D gene. The V end was cut by 0 bases, the J end by 2 bases, with 6 bases between. The CDR3 is 14 amino acids. Germline V gene sequence: CDR1 LGHNA, CDR2 YSLEER.

In DNA form, the CDR3 reads TGTGCCAGCAGCTTGGGTAACTCGCTCTACAATGAGCAGTTCTTC. As protein: CASSLGNSLYNEQFF. V and J are TRBV5-4 and TRBJ2-1, with no clear D. Trimming cost V 0 bases and J 3 bases, with 10 bases left between them. Germline-derived CDR1 and CDR2 are SGHNT and YYREEE (reference sequence). The CDR3 loop spans 15 amino acids. Complete variable domain (other parts from reference TRBV5-4 and TRBJ2-1): ETGVTQSPTHLIKTRGQQVTLRCSSQSGHNTVSWYQQALGQGPQFIFQYYREEENGRGNFPPRFSGLQFPNYSSELNVNALELDDSALYLCASSLGNSLYNEQFFGPGTRLTVL.

This clone was counted once. The chain employs TRBV27 and TRBJ1-1; D perhaps matches TRBD1 (6 bases). The CDR3 length is 15 residues. CDR1 is MNHEY, CDR2 SMNVEV, per germline (reference sequence). V lost 8 bases and J lost 1, with 17 bases in between. The CDR3 loop is CASFKSARGNTEAFF. In DNA, the CDR3 is TGTGCCAGCTTTAAGTCGGCCAGGGGGAACACTGAAGCTTTCTTT.

The gene calls are TRBV28 and TRBJ1-3, with TRBD1 matching over 8 bases. From germline, CDR1 is MDHEN and CDR2 SYDVKM. Germline trimming cut 3 bases from V and 1 base from J; bases unmatched to any gene: 11. The CDR3 is 18 residues long. CDR3 DNA: TGTGCCAGCAGTTTGGCGGGACAGGCTATTGGGTCTGGAAACACCATATATTTT. This encodes CASSLAGQAIGSGNTIYF.

V gene TRBV7-9 combines with J gene TRBJ2-5; D perhaps matches TRBD2 (5 bases). Germline V gives CDR1 SEHNR, CDR2 FQNEAQ (reference sequence). The germline V and J ends were trimmed by 3 bases and 2 bases, with 10 bases remaining between them. The CDR3 covers 14 residues. CDR3 protein: CASSFASGQETQYF. CDR3 coding DNA: TGTGCCAGCAGCTTTGCGAGCGGACAAGAGACCCAGTACTTC.

The chain is built from TRBV2 and TRBJ2-7; D possibly corresponds to TRBD2 (6 bases). Germline V gene sequence: CDR1 SNHLY, CDR2 FYNNEI. V was cut by 7 bases and J by 3 bases, with 16 bases left in between. The CDR3 is 14 amino acids. As DNA, the CDR3 is TGTGCCAGCACTGTCTCGCGGGGTGGCTACGAGCAGTACTTC. This codes for CASTVSRGGYEQYF.

This chain links TRBV28 with TRBJ1-2; unclear D gene. The germline V and J ends were trimmed by 2 bases and 8 bases, with 9 bases remaining between them. The CDR3 has 12 amino acids. CDR1 is MDHEN, CDR2 SYDVKM, per germline. CDR3: CASSLNGKGYTF. The CDR3 DNA sequence: TGTGCCAGCAGTTTAAACGGGAAGGGCTACACCTTC.

In nucleotides, the CDR3 is TGTGCCAGCAGCTTGACTAGCGGGGACAATGAGCAGTTCTTC. It translates to CASSLTSGDNEQFF. This chain joins TRBV11-2 and TRBJ2-1; 11 nucleotides agree with TRBD2. The CDR3 spans 14 residues. V lost 3 bases to trimming and J lost 5 bases; unmatched junction nucleotides: 0. CDR1 is SGHAT, CDR2 FQNNGV, per germline.

The CDR3, as DNA: TGTGCCACGAAGCGGACAGGTGGCTACGAGCAGTACTTC. Translation: CATKRTGGYEQYF. The chain joins TRBV19 to TRBJ2-5; 7 bases match TRBD1. The J call could be wrong; TRBJ2-7 is a better fit for the DNA end. From germline, CDR1 is LNHDA and CDR2 SQIVND (reference sequence). CDR3 length: 13 residues.

This rearrangement joins TRBV4-1 to TRBJ2-5; D might be TRBD2 (6 bases). Looked up from germline, CDR1 is MGHRA and CDR2 is YSYEKL. CDR3 length: 14 residues. The V gene lost 0 bases and the J gene lost 5 bases, with 10 bases spanning the gap. CDR3 region: CASSQEEGRETQYF. CDR3 nucleotides: TGCGCCAGCAGCCAAGAGGAGGGACGGGAGACCCAGTACTTC.

This chain links TRBV19 with TRBJ2-1; D is undetermined. CDR1 is LNHDA and CDR2 is SQIVND in the germline V gene (reference sequence). This CDR3 region has 14 residues. Trimming cost V 3 bases and J 10 bases, with 16 bases left between them. The CDR3 DNA reads as TGTGCCAGTAGTATCCGATCAAGTCCGGAGGAGCAGTTCTTC. Protein: CASSIRSSPEEQFF.